This entry concerns a single T cell receptor beta chain. MiXCR was run by TCRdb on the RACE reads, yielding one entry per CDR3 protein. This sample has some 350,000 distinct CDR3 sequences; roughly 6.9% occur once, and the top ten carry around 8.2%. This sample stems from a study of human T cells and chemical hapten exposure. Indicated time point: patch test 1, 2 weeks after DPC sensitization. Treatment reported: therapeutic diphenylcyclopropenone sensitization with weekly scalp DPC. The sample consisted of whole blood, taken in connection with sensitization to the hapten diphenylcyclopropenone (DPC). This clonotype was obtained from a woman aged 18-29 years with alopecia areata. Some clones in this sample may be carry-over from other donors' samples.

The CDR3, as DNA: TGTGCCAGCAGCTTAGGGGACAGGGACCGGTACTTC. This translates into CASSLGDRDRYF. The chain recombines TRBV7-9 with TRBJ2-4; 9 nucleotides align to TRBD1. The ends lost 1 base at V and 15 bases at J; junction bases unmatched: 4. Germline CDR1 and CDR2: SEHNR and FQNEAQ (reference sequence). This CDR3 region has 12 residues.